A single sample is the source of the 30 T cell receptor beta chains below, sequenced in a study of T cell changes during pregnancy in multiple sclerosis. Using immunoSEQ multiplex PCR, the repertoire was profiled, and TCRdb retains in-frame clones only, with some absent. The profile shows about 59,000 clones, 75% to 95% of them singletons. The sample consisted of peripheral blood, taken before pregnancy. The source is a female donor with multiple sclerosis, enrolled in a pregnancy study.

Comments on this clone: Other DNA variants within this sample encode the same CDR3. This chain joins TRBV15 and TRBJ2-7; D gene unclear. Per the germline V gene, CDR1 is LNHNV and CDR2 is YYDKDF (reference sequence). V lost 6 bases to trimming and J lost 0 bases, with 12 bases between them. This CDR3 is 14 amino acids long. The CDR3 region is CATSLSLPSYEQYF. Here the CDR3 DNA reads TGTGCCACCAGTCTTTCTCTCCCCTCCTACGAGCAGTACTTC.

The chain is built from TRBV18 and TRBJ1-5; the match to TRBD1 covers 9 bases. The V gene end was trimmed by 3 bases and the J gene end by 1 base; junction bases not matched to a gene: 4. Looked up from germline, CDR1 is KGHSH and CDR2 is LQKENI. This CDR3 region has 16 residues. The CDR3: CASSPGQGNSNQPQHF. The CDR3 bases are TGTGCCAGCTCACCGGGACAGGGTAACAGCAATCAGCCCCAGCATTTT.

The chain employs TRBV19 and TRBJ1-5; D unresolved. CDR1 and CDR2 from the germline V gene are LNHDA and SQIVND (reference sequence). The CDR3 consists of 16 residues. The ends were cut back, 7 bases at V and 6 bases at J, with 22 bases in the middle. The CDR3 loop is CASNPSFSWLGQPQHF. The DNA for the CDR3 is TGTGCCAGTAACCCAAGTTTTTCATGGCTAGGTCAGCCCCAGCATTTT.

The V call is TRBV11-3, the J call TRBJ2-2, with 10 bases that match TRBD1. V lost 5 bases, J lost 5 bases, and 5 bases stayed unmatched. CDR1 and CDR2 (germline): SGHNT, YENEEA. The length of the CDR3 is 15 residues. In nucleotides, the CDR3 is TGTGCCAGCAGCCGCCGGGACAGGGGAACCGGGGAGCTGTTTTTT. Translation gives CASSRRDRGTGELFF.

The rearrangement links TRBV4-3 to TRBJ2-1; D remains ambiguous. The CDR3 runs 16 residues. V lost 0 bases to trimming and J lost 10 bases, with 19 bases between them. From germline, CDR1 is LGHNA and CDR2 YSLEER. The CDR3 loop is CASSQDPGQRSMEQFF. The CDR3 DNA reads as TGCGCCAGCAGCCAAGATCCTGGTCAGAGGTCAATGGAGCAGTTCTTC.

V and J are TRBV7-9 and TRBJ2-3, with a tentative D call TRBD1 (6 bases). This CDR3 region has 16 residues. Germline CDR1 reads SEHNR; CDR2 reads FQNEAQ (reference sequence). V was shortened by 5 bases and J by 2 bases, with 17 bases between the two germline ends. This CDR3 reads CASSTSGASYTDTQYF. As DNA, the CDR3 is TGTGCCAGCAGCACGTCAGGGGCATCCTACACAGATACGCAGTATTTT.

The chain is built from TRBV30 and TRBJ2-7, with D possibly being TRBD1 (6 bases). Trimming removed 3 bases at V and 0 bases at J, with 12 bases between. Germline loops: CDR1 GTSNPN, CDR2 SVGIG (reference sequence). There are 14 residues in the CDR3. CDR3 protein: CAWRRRGSSYEQYF. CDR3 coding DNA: TGTGCCTGGAGGCGAAGGGGGAGCTCCTACGAGCAGTACTTC.

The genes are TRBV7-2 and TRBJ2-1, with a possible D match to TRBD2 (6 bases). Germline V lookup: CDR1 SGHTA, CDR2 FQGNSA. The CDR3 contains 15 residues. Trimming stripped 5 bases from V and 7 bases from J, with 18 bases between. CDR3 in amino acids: CASSALPSVMNEQFF. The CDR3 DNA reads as TGTGCCAGCAGCGCCCTCCCTAGCGTTATGAATGAGCAGTTCTTC.

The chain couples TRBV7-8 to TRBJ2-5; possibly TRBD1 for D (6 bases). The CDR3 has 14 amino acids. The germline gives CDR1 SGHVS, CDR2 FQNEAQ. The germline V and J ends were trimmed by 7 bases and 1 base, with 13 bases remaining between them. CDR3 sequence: CASTRFRGQETQYF. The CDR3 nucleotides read TGTGCCAGCACCCGCTTCAGGGGCCAAGAGACCCAGTACTTC.

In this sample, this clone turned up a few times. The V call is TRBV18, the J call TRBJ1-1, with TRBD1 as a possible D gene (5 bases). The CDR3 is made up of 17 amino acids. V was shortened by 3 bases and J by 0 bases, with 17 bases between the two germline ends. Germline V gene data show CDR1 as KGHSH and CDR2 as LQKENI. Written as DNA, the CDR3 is TGTGCCAGCTCACCGTCGGTGGGGACTGGTCTGAACACTGAAGCTTTCTTT. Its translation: CASSPSVGTGLNTEAFF.

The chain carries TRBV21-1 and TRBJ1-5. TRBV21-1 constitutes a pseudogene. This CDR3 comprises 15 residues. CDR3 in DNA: TGTGCCAGCAGCAAAGGTGGCCGCGCCGGGGAGCCCCAGCATTTT. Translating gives CASSKGGRAGEPQHF.

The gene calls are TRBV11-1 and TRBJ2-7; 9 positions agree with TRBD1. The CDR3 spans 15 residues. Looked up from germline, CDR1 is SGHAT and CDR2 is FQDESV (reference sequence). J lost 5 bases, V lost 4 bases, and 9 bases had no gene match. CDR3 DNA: TGTGCCAGCAGCTACGCCGGGACAGGGAACGACGAGCAGTACTTC. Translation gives CASSYAGTGNDEQYF.

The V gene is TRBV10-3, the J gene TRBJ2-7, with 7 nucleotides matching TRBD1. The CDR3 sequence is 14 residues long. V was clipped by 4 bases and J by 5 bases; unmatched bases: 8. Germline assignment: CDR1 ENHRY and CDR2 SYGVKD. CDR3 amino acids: CAISARQGGHEQYF. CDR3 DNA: TGTGCCATCAGTGCTCGACAGGGTGGCCACGAGCAGTACTTC.

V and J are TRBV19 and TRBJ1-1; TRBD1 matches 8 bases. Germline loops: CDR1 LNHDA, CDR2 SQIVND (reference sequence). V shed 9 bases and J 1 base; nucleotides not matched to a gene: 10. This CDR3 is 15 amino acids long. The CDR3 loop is CASSLRQGKNTEAFF. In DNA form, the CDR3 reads TGTGCCAGCAGCCTCCGACAGGGGAAGAACACTGAAGCTTTCTTT.

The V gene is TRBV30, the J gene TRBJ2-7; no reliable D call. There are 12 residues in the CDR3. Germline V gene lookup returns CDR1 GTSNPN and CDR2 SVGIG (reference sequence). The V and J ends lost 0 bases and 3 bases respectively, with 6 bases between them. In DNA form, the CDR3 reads TGTGCCTGGAGTGTCGGAGACTACGAGCAGTACTTC. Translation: CAWSVGDYEQYF.

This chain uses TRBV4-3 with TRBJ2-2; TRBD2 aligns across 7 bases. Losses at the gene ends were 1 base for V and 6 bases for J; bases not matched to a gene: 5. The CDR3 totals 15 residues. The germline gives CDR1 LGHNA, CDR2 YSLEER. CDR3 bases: TGCGCCAGCAGCCAAGTTGGGGAGGGGCCCGGGGAGCTGTTTTTT. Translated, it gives CASSQVGEGPGELFF.

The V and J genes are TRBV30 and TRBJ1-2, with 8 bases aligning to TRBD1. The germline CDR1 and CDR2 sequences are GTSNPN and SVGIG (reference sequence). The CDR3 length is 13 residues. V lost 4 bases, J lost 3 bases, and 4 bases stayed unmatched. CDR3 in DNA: TGTGCCTGGACCATGGACAGGGACTATGGCTACACCTTC. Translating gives CAWTMDRDYGYTF.

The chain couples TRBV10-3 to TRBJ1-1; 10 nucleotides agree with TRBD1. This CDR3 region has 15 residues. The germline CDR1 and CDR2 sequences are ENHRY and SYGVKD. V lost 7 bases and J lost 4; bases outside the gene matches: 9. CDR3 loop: CAITLTGGAGTEAFF. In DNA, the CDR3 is TGTGCCATCACCCTGACAGGGGGCGCGGGCACTGAAGCTTTCTTT.

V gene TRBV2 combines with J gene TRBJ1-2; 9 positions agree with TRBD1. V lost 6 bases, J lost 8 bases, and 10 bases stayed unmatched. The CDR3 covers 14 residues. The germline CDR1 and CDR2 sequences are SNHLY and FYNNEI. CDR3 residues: CASRARTGVKGYTF. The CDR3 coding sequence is TGTGCCAGCAGAGCTAGGACAGGGGTAAAGGGCTACACCTTC.

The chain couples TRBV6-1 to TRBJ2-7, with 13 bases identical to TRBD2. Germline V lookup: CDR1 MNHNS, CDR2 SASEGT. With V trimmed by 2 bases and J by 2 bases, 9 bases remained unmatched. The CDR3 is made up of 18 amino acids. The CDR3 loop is CASSEYLTSGGATYEQYF. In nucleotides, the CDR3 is TGTGCCAGCAGTGAATATCTAACTAGCGGGGGGGCCACCTACGAGCAGTACTTC.

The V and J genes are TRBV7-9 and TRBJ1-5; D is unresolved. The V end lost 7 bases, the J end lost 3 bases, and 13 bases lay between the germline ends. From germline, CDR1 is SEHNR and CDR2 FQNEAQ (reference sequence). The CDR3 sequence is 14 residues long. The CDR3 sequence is CASTLTDNNQPQHF. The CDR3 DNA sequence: TGTGCCAGCACCCTAACAGATAACAATCAGCCCCAGCATTTT.

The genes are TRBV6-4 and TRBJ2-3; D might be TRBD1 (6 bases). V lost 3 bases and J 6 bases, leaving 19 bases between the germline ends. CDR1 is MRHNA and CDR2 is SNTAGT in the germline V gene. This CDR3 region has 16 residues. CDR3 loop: CASSEGAGASHDTQYF. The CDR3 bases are TGTGCCAGCAGTGAGGGAGCAGGGGCTTCACACGATACGCAGTATTTT.

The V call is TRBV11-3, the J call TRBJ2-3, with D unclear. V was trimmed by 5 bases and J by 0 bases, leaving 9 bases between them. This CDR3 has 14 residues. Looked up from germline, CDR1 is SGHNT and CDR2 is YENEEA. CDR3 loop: CASSHDGSTDTQYF. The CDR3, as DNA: TGTGCCAGCAGCCATGACGGGAGCACAGATACGCAGTATTTT.

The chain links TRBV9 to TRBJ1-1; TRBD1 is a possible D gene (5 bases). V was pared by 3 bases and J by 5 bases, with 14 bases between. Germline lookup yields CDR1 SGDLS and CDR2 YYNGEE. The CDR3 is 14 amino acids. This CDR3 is CASSGGVSGTEAFF. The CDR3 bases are TGTGCCAGCAGCGGGGGGGTATCGGGGACTGAAGCTTTCTTT. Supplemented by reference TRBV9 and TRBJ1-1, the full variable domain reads DSGVTQTPKHLITATGQRVTLRCSPRSGDLSVYWYQQSLDQGLQFLIQYYNGEERAKGNILERFSAQQFPDLHSELNLSSLELGDSALYFCASSGGVSGTEAFFGQGTRLTVV.

The CDR3 coding sequence is TGTGCCAGCAGCTTAGGCGCCGCAGGCACTAATCAGCCCCAGCATTTT. Translation gives CASSLGAAGTNQPQHF. The rearrangement uses TRBV7-3 and TRBJ1-5; D remains ambiguous. The V end lost 2 bases, the J end lost 4 bases, and 15 bases lay between the germline ends. This CDR3 contains 16 residues. Germline CDR1 and CDR2: SGHTA and FQGTGA.

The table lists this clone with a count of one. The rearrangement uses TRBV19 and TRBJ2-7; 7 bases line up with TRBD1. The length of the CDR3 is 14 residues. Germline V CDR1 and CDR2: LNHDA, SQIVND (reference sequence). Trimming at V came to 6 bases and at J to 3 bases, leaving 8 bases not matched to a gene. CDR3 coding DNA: TGTGCCAGTAGAAACAGGGGCGCAATCTACGAGCAGTACTTC. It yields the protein CASRNRGAIYEQYF.

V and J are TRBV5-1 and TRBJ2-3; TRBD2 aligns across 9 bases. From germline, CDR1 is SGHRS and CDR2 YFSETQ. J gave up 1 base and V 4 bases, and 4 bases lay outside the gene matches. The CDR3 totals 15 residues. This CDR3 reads CASSQRGAGTDTQYF. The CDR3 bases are TGCGCCAGCAGCCAGCGGGGGGCCGGCACAGATACGCAGTATTTT.

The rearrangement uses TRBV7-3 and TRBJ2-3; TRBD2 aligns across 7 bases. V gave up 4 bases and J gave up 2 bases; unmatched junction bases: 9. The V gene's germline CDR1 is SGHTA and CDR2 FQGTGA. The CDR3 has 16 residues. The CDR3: CASSSSGRGFTDTQYF. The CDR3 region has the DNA TGTGCCAGCAGCTCCTCCGGGCGGGGGTTCACAGATACGCAGTATTTT.

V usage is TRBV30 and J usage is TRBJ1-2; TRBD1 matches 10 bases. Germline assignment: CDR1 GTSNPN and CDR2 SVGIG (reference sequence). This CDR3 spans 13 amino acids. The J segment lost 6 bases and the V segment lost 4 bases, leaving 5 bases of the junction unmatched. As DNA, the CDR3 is TGTGCCTGGATAACCGGGACAGGGGATGGCTACACCTTC. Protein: CAWITGTGDGYTF.

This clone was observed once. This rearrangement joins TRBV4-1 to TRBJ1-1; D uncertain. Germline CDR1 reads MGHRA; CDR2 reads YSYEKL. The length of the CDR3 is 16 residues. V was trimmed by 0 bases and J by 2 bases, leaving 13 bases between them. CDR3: CASSQENWSRNTEAFF. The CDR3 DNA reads TGCGCCAGCAGCCAAGAGAACTGGTCGAGAAACACTGAAGCTTTCTTT.